The 18 T cell receptor beta chains below come from one sample, sequenced in a study of human T cells and chemical hapten exposure. One entry per CDR3 protein results from TCRdb running MiXCR on the 5' RACE reads. The sample shows about 140,000 distinct CDR3 sequences, roughly 4% of them seen only once. The starting material, unfractionated whole blood, was used for total RNA extraction. The receptors here all came from a female donor in good health.

This clonotype was found many times. V usage is TRBV6-5 and J usage is TRBJ1-6; possible D gene TRBD1, 5 bases. The CDR3 is 17 residues long. Germline V gene lookup returns CDR1 MNHEY and CDR2 SVGAGI. V lost 2 bases and J lost 0, with 11 bases in between. In DNA form, the CDR3 reads TGTGCCAGCAGTTACCGGGGCGGGAGCTCCTATAATTCACCCCTCCACTTT. It specifies CASSYRGGSSYNSPLHF.

The table lists this clonotype with many counts. The rearrangement uses TRBV27 and TRBJ2-1; 12 bases are a match to TRBD1. This CDR3 is 14 amino acids long. V trimming: 4 bases; J trimming: 8 bases; junction bases outside the gene matches: 3. Germline V CDR1 and CDR2: MNHEY, SMNVEV (reference sequence). As DNA, the CDR3 is TGTGCCAGCAGTTCAGGGACAGGGGGCGATGAGCAGTTCTTC. It yields the protein CASSSGTGGDEQFF.

In its sample, this clonotype was seen many times. V usage is TRBV15 and J usage is TRBJ1-5, with 10 positions matching TRBD1. J was trimmed by 5 bases and V by 3 bases; bases with no gene match: 1. Germline V gene sequence: CDR1 LNHNV, CDR2 YYDKDF (reference sequence). The CDR3 has 14 amino acids. CDR3: CATSSGTGDQPQHF. As DNA, the CDR3 is TGTGCCACCAGCAGCGGGACAGGGGATCAGCCCCAGCATTTT.

This clonotype appeared many times. V usage is TRBV6-6 and J usage is TRBJ2-2; 11 bases match TRBD2. Looked up from germline, CDR1 is MNHNY and CDR2 is SVGAGI (reference sequence). V trimming: 3 bases; J trimming: 2 bases; junction bases outside the gene matches: 5. The CDR3 is 17 residues long. CDR3 amino acids: CASSYPSGGINTGELFF. DNA for the CDR3: TGTGCCAGCAGTTATCCTAGCGGGGGGATCAACACCGGGGAGCTGTTTTTT.

Note on this clonotype: It may be a read error: a sequence one base away is much more abundant. The gene calls are TRBV27 and TRBJ1-1, with TRBD1 as a possible D gene (5 bases). The CDR3 length is 15 residues. CDR1 is MNHEY and CDR2 is SMNVEV in the germline V gene (reference sequence). V lost 5 bases and J lost 1, with 14 bases in between. The DNA of the CDR3 is TGTGCCAGCAGTCCGGGACGGTGTACGAACACTGAAGCTTTCTTT. As protein: CASSPGRCTNTEAFF.

In its sample, this clonotype was seen many times. The chain has TRBV12-3 or TRBV12-4 and TRBJ1-5, with D perhaps matching TRBD1 (5 bases). This CDR3 region has 14 residues. Trimming cost V 8 bases and J 4 bases, with 15 bases left between them. Here the CDR3 reads CASGTGLPNQPQHF. The CDR3 DNA reads as TGTGCCAGCGGGACGGGACTGCCAAATCAGCCCCAGCATTTT.

This clonotype was recorded at least ten times. The V gene is TRBV28, the J gene TRBJ2-7; D assignment may be TRBD1 or TRBD2 (6 bases each). The CDR3 length is 16 residues. V lost 6 bases and J 4 bases, leaving 22 bases between the germline ends. CDR1 is MDHEN and CDR2 is SYDVKM in the germline V gene. CDR3: CASSSPRRGATYEQYF. As DNA, the CDR3 is TGTGCCAGCAGCTCACCCCGGAGGGGGGCGACATACGAGCAGTACTTC.

This clonotype was detected many times. The rearrangement joins TRBV9 to TRBJ2-7; a weak D match, TRBD2 (7 bases). Trimming pared 0 bases from V and 5 bases from J, leaving 12 bases between. From germline, CDR1 is SGDLS and CDR2 YYNGEE. The CDR3 is 14 amino acids. In DNA form, the CDR3 reads TGTGCCAGCAGCGTAGTTCCGGGGGGCCACGAGCAGTACTTC. It translates to CASSVVPGGHEQYF.

This clonotype was observed many times. The genes are TRBV18 and TRBJ2-1; 12 nucleotides agree with TRBD1. Trimming removed 2 bases from V and 6 bases from J; junction bases left unmatched: 5. Per the germline V gene, CDR1 is KGHSH and CDR2 is LQKENI. CDR3 size: 16 residues. The CDR3 nucleotides are TGTGCCAGCTCACCAGACGGGACAGGGGGCTTCAATGAGCAGTTCTTC. Encoded protein: CASSPDGTGGFNEQFF.

This clonotype was seen many times. The V and J genes are TRBV20-1 and TRBJ1-1; D is perhaps TRBD1 (5 bases). Trimming removed 5 bases at V and 3 bases at J, with 13 bases between. CDR3 length equals 13 residues. Germline values: CDR1 DFQATT, CDR2 SNEGSKA (reference sequence). The DNA of the CDR3 is TGCAGTGCTGCCCGGGACGAATACACTGAAGCTTTCTTT. The encoded protein is CSAARDEYTEAFF.

In this sample, this clonotype turned up many times. The genes are TRBV6-6 and TRBJ2-1; D perhaps matches TRBD1 (6 bases). CDR3 length: 11 residues. The germline V and J ends were trimmed by 6 bases and 10 bases, with 10 bases remaining between them. Germline V gene data show CDR1 as MNHNY and CDR2 as SVGAGI (reference sequence). The chain's CDR3 is CASRQQGEQFF. CDR3 DNA sequence: TGTGCCAGCAGGCAACAGGGCGAGCAGTTCTTC.

This clonotype was recorded at least ten times. This chain uses TRBV5-5 with TRBJ2-7, with 13 bases matching TRBD2. This CDR3 contains 16 residues. J gave up 7 bases and V 3 bases, and 10 bases lay outside the gene matches. Germline CDR1 is SGHKS and CDR2 is YYEKEE (reference sequence). CDR3 nucleotide sequence: TGTGCCAGCAGCTGGTCCGGGACTAGCGGGGTTGGTGAGCAGTACTTC. Translating gives CASSWSGTSGVGEQYF.

The table lists this clonotype with a few counts. The chain is built from TRBV18 and TRBJ1-1; 7 bases line up with TRBD1. The CDR3 length is 17 residues. Germline V lookup: CDR1 KGHSH, CDR2 LQKENI. The trim removed 0 bases at V and 1 base at J, leaving 8 bases unmatched. CDR3 DNA: TGTGCCAGCTCACCACCGGGACAGCGATACCAGAACACTGAAGCTTTCTTT. Its translation: CASSPPGQRYQNTEAFF.

This clonotype was seen at least ten times. This sequence joins TRBV5-4 and TRBJ2-7, with 7 bases fitting TRBD1. This CDR3 is built from 15 residues. Germline V gene sequence: CDR1 SGHNT, CDR2 YYREEE (reference sequence). V trimming: 4 bases; J trimming: 4 bases; junction bases outside the gene matches: 11. DNA for the CDR3: TGTGCCAGCAGCCAGGCCCGGGACAGAAGATACGAGCAGTACTTC. It translates to CASSQARDRRYEQYF.

This clonotype was observed many times. This chain uses TRBV4-1 with TRBJ1-1, with 8 bases that match TRBD1. The germline V gene encodes CDR1 MGHRA and CDR2 YSYEKL. CDR3 size: 14 residues. The junction had 8 bases not matched to a gene; V was cut back by 6 bases and J by 5 bases. CDR3 DNA: TGCGCCAGCAGTGATAACAGGGGGAGGACTGAAGCTTTCTTT. Translated, it gives CASSDNRGRTEAFF.

This clonotype occurred many times. The chain carries TRBV4-3 and TRBJ1-1, with no clear D. This CDR3 has 13 amino acids. Germline lookup yields CDR1 LGHNA and CDR2 YSLEER. Trimming took off 2 bases at V and 1 base at J, with 5 bases between the two ends. CDR3 nucleotide sequence: TGCGCCAGCAGCCAACTGACGAACACTGAAGCTTTCTTT. This gives the protein CASSQLTNTEAFF.

In this sample, this clonotype turned up many times. The chain uses TRBV3-1 and TRBJ1-6; 8 bases agree with TRBD1. Germline loops: CDR1 LGHDT, CDR2 YNNKEL (reference sequence). V shed 2 bases and J 7 bases; nucleotides not matched to a gene: 7. The CDR3 is 16 residues long. The CDR3 DNA follows: TGTGCCAGCAGCCAACAGGACAGGGTTGGAAATTCACCCCTCCACTTT. Protein product: CASSQQDRVGNSPLHF.

This clonotype showed up many times. CDR3 DNA sequence: TGTGCCACCAGCCCACAACCGACACAAAACAGCGGGGATACGCAGTATTTT. This encodes CATSPQPTQNSGDTQYF. The rearrangement uses TRBV15 and TRBJ2-3; D is possibly TRBD2 (6 bases). V gave up 5 bases and J gave up 6 bases, with 24 bases separating them. The CDR3 sequence is 17 residues long. Germline lookup yields CDR1 LNHNV and CDR2 YYDKDF (reference sequence).